This passage covers 21 T cell receptor beta chains from one sample sequenced in a study of a mutant IDH1 vaccine in newly diagnosed glioma. Time point meaning: week 23, last vaccination. Each dose delivered 300 ug of mutant IDH1 20-mer peptide subcutaneously with imiquimod. Their target antigens are unknown. This table comes from immunoSEQ multiplex PCR, and its TCRdb copy is limited to in-frame clones, with some not included. The profile shows approximately 30,000 clones, 82% of them singletons. This material consisted of PBMCs, taken from a glioma patient whose treatment included an IDH1 peptide vaccine. These receptors originate from a woman aged 25 to 45 with glioma.

The rearrangement links TRBV9 to TRBJ1-6, with D perhaps matching TRBD1 (5 bases). The CDR3 loop spans 15 amino acids. Germline lookup yields CDR1 SGDLS and CDR2 YYNGEE. The V end lost 4 bases, the J end lost 5 bases, and 13 bases lay between the germline ends. Written as DNA, the CDR3 is TGTGCCAGCAGCTTGACAGCCCTCCATAATTCACCCCTCCACTTT. Its protein is CASSLTALHNSPLHF. The whole variable domain, filled in from reference TRBV9 and TRBJ1-6, reads DSGVTQTPKHLITATGQRVTLRCSPRSGDLSVYWYQQSLDQGLQFLIQYYNGEERAKGNILERFSAQQFPDLHSELNLSSLELGDSALYFCASSLTALHNSPLHFGNGTRLTVT.

This chain connects TRBV5-4 to TRBJ1-6; D may be TRBD1 (5 bases). The CDR3 runs 17 residues. V was clipped by 4 bases and J by 1 base, with 15 bases between them. Germline values: CDR1 SGHNT, CDR2 YYREEE (reference sequence). In nucleotides, the CDR3 is TGTGCCAGCAGCCCGGGACGGGCGGGGTCCTATAATTCACCCCTCCACTTT. Its protein is CASSPGRAGSYNSPLHF.

The chain is built from TRBV19 and TRBJ2-4; D possibly corresponds to TRBD1 (6 bases). CDR1 is LNHDA, CDR2 SQIVND, per germline (reference sequence). Trimming cost V 5 bases and J 4 bases, with 9 bases left between them. The CDR3 loop spans 13 amino acids. CDR3 region: CASSPGVKNIQYF. CDR3 nucleotide sequence: TGTGCCAGTAGTCCAGGGGTTAAAAACATTCAGTACTTC. Full variable domain (missing parts from reference TRBV19 and TRBJ2-4): DGGITQSPKYLFRKEGQNVTLSCEQNLNHDAMYWYRQDPGQGLRLIYYSQIVNDFQKGDIAEGYSVSREKKESFPLTVTSAQKNPTAFYLCASSPGVKNIQYFGAGTRLSVL.

This clone was detected only a few times. The chain links TRBV5-6 to TRBJ2-5; 7 bases are shared with TRBD1. V lost 2 bases and J lost 4; bases outside the gene matches: 8. The germline gives CDR1 SGHDT, CDR2 YYEEEE. The CDR3 covers 15 residues. The DNA for the CDR3 is TGTGCCAGCAGCTTAGGGGACAGCCGACTAGAGACCCAGTACTTC. Encoded protein: CASSLGDSRLETQYF. Drawing the rest from reference TRBV5-6 and TRBJ2-5, the complete variable domain is DAGVTQSPTHLIKTRGQQVTLRCSPKSGHDTVSWYQQALGQGPQFIFQYYEEEERQRGNFPDRFSGHQFPNYSSELNVNALLLGDSALYLCASSLGDSRLETQYFGPGTRLLVL.

The chain is built from TRBV6-1 and TRBJ1-6; 8 positions match TRBD1. V gave up 2 bases and J gave up 13 bases; unmatched junction bases: 7. This CDR3 is built from 14 residues. From germline, CDR1 is MNHNS and CDR2 SASEGT. The CDR3 protein is CASSESQGALPLHF. The CDR3, as DNA: TGTGCCAGCAGTGAATCCCAGGGGGCTTTGCCCCTCCACTTT.

This clone was seen once. The chain combines TRBV5-1 with TRBJ1-1; 9 bases line up with TRBD1. The ends lost 5 bases at V and 1 base at J; junction bases unmatched: 6. The CDR3 contains 15 residues. Germline V gene lookup returns CDR1 SGHRS and CDR2 YFSETQ. CDR3 bases: TGCGCCAGCAGAACCGGGACAGGGACGAACACTGAAGCTTTCTTT. Translated, it gives CASRTGTGTNTEAFF.

The CDR3 region has the DNA TGCAGTGCTAGCGTCGGTGAAAAACTGTTTTTT. Translation gives CSASVGEKLFF. This sequence joins TRBV20-1 and TRBJ1-4; no clear D gene. CDR1 is DFQATT and CDR2 is SNEGSKA in the germline V gene (reference sequence). V was shortened by 3 bases and J by 7 bases, with 6 bases between the two germline ends. The CDR3 length is 11 residues.

This sequence joins TRBV5-4 and TRBJ2-6; a possible D gene is TRBD2 (5 bases). The germline V gene has CDR1 SGHNT and CDR2 YYREEE (reference sequence). With 0 bases removed from V and 1 base from J, the gap between germline ends came to 8 bases. The CDR3 runs 16 residues. The CDR3 DNA sequence: TGTGCCAGCAGCTTGGACTCGGGGTCTGGGGCCAACGTCCTGACTTTC. Its translation: CASSLDSGSGANVLTF. Drawing the rest from reference TRBV5-4 and TRBJ2-6, the complete variable domain is ETGVTQSPTHLIKTRGQQVTLRCSSQSGHNTVSWYQQALGQGPQFIFQYYREEENGRGNFPPRFSGLQFPNYSSELNVNALELDDSALYLCASSLDSGSGANVLTFGAGSRLTVL.

J is TRBJ2-3 and V is TRBV5-1; no firm D call. Germline assignment: CDR1 SGHRS and CDR2 YFSETQ. The ends were cut back, 0 bases at V and 0 bases at J, with 5 bases in the middle. The CDR3 extends over 14 amino acids. The CDR3 reads CASSLARSTDTQYF. The CDR3 region has the DNA TGCGCCAGCAGCTTGGCCCGAAGCACAGATACGCAGTATTTT.

The V gene is TRBV10-1, the J gene TRBJ2-2; 8 nucleotides line up with TRBD1. The CDR3 extends over 15 amino acids. Per germline, CDR1 WNHNN and CDR2 SYGVQD (reference sequence). The trim removed 10 bases at V and 7 bases at J, leaving 14 bases unmatched. The CDR3 region has the DNA TGCGCCACCCCCATGGGGCAGGGGGCTATCGGGGAGCTGTTTTTT. Protein sequence: CATPMGQGAIGELFF.

V and J are TRBV9 and TRBJ1-6; D gene ambiguous. The germline V gene has CDR1 SGDLS and CDR2 YYNGEE. Trimming took 6 bases from V and 9 from J, leaving 16 bases between them. This CDR3 is 14 amino acids long. CDR3 sequence (DNA): TGTGCCAGCAAGGAGACGGAGGTGGGTTCACCCCTCCACTTT. Residues: CASKETEVGSPLHF.

By its share, this clone is medium-sized. The chain joins TRBV29-1 to TRBJ1-1, with no clear D. The germline V and J ends were trimmed by 4 bases and 0 bases, with 9 bases remaining between them. The CDR3 is 13 amino acids. The germline gives CDR1 SQVTM, CDR2 ANQGSEA. In nucleotides, the CDR3 is TGCAGCGTTGTTCGATCGGTGAACACTGAAGCTTTCTTT. It yields the protein CSVVRSVNTEAFF.

The chain couples TRBV5-1 to TRBJ1-1; tentative D call: TRBD1 (5 bases). Per the germline V gene, CDR1 is SGHRS and CDR2 is YFSETQ. Trimming removed 0 bases from V and 3 bases from J, with 9 bases in between. The CDR3 runs to 14 residues. The CDR3 nucleotides are TGCGCCAGCAGCTTGGTAAGGGGTGACACTGAAGCTTTCTTT. Its translation: CASSLVRGDTEAFF.

The CDR3, as DNA: TGTGCCAGCAGCGTATACTCCTATGGCTACACCTTC. Its protein is CASSVYSYGYTF. The chain links TRBV9 to TRBJ1-2; D ambiguous. Looked up from germline, CDR1 is SGDLS and CDR2 is YYNGEE. This CDR3 is 12 amino acids long. V was pared by 1 base and J by 4 bases, with 5 bases between.

This clone is labeled medium-sized. The chain links TRBV5-4 to TRBJ1-2; D unclear. Per germline, CDR1 SGHNT and CDR2 YYREEE (reference sequence). V lost 5 bases to trimming and J lost 0 bases, with 5 bases between them. This CDR3 contains 12 residues. CDR3 in DNA: TGTGCCAGCAGAGCCTCTAACTATGGCTACACCTTC. This encodes CASRASNYGYTF.

The chain employs TRBV19 and TRBJ1-1; D uncertain. This CDR3 comprises 13 residues. CDR1 and CDR2 from the germline V gene are LNHDA and SQIVND (reference sequence). V gave up 3 bases and J gave up 7 bases, with 12 bases separating them. CDR3 sequence: CASSMREHFEAFF. In DNA form, the CDR3 reads TGTGCCAGTAGTATGAGGGAACACTTTGAAGCTTTCTTT.

V and J are TRBV19 and TRBJ1-5; D uncertain. With 4 bases removed from V and 3 bases from J, the gap between germline ends came to 10 bases. Germline CDR1 is LNHDA and CDR2 is SQIVND (reference sequence). This CDR3 is built from 14 residues. CDR3 region: CASSTDRTNQPQHF. The CDR3 coding sequence is TGTGCCAGTAGTACGGACCGCACCAATCAGCCCCAGCATTTT.

This clone was counted between two and nine times. The chain is built from TRBV6-5 and TRBJ1-5; no clear D gene. CDR3 length: 13 residues. V lost 2 bases, J lost 6 bases, and 8 bases lay in between. Germline V gene data show CDR1 as MNHEY and CDR2 as SVGAGI. The CDR3 sequence: CASSYDRLQPQHF. The CDR3 DNA sequence: TGTGCCAGCAGTTACGATAGGCTTCAGCCCCAGCATTTT.

This clone was detected only once. This rearrangement joins TRBV5-1 to TRBJ1-3, with D tentatively TRBD1 (6 bases). This CDR3 is 15 amino acids long. Between the trimmed V and J ends, which lost 0 bases and 1 base, there was a span of 8 bases. Per germline, CDR1 SGHRS and CDR2 YFSETQ. The CDR3 DNA is TGCGCCAGCAGCTTGGAAGGGGGATCTGGAAACACCATATATTTT. The encoded protein is CASSLEGGSGNTIYF. Full variable domain (outside the CDR3, taken from reference TRBV5-1 and TRBJ1-3): KAGVTQTPRYLIKTRGQQVTLSCSPISGHRSVSWYQQTPGQGLQFLFEYFSETQRNKGNFPGRFSGRQFSNSRSEMNVSTLELGDSALYLCASSLEGGSGNTIYFGEGSWLTVV.

V gene TRBV29-1 combines with J gene TRBJ2-3; weak D call: TRBD1 (6 bases). The V end lost 6 bases, the J end lost 5 bases, and 15 bases lay between the germline ends. CDR3 size: 13 residues. Germline V gives CDR1 SQVTM, CDR2 ANQGSEA. The CDR3 reads CSVTGFSIDTQYF. The CDR3 DNA reads TGCAGCGTAACAGGGTTTTCGATAGATACGCAGTATTTT.

This chain uses TRBV19 with TRBJ1-5; 9 bases are a match to TRBD1. Germline-derived CDR1 and CDR2 are LNHDA and SQIVND (reference sequence). The CDR3 length is 15 residues. Germline trimming cut 5 bases from V and 5 bases from J; bases unmatched to any gene: 7. DNA for the CDR3: TGTGCCAGTAGTCAACCGGACAGGGGTTATCAGCCCCAGCATTTT. Its protein product is CASSQPDRGYQPQHF.